Described below is a single T cell receptor beta chain sequence and its context. What this receptor recognizes is not known. No base quality information exists; no much larger clone differs at one position. The data are from a study of cytomegalovirus exposure and HLA in healthy donors (dated by TCRdb to 2016 to 2017). In the study overall: In an earlier analysis of under 600 of the donors, 250 to 300 Gb of sequence data and some 100 million unique TCR beta sequences from about 179 million T cells were reported. Several DR-DQ haplotypes were handled as single units for association and clustering because linkage in the cohort was strong. In a later genetic analysis, genome-wide SNP genotypes for about 65% of the roughly 670 donors were used, and that subset was treated as a discovery cohort. The study was designed to test whether signatures of past pathogen exposure could be identified by cataloging public T cell receptors. Of the roughly 420 genotyped donors, 81% were placed in the genetic ancestry cluster associated with self-reported Caucasian donors. Donor age, sex, ethnicity and CMV serostatus were collected together with the repertoire data. An earlier analysis of approximately 640 of the donors applied high-throughput TCR beta sequencing to assess whether each TCR beta V gene segment acted as functional or pseudogenic. The number of donors typed differed by locus, with 629-630 for A, B, C, DRB1 and DQB1, around 500 for DQA1, 600 to 610 for DPA1, and around 460 for DPB1. Rather than drawing on any new phenotypic data, the later analysis identified candidate immune exposures from TCR beta sequences and the way those sequences occurred across donors. Among 398 genotyped donors of the cohort, an average of roughly 240,000 unique TCR beta nucleotide sequences were sequenced per donor, roughly a sixth of them non-productive. Both class I and class II loci were covered by HLA typing, at four-digit resolution. A later analysis re-analyzed previously published TCR beta repertoires from 650 to 800 donors and added high-resolution HLA genotyping to study TCR occurrence patterns. Along with the approximately 620-subject first cohort, a separate validation cohort of over a hundred different subjects was used. All discovery cohort repertoires had been generated using a single sequencing platform. About 280 gigabases of sequencing data and approximately 91 million unique TCR sequences made up an early release that covered 500 to 700 HLA-typed donors. To predict cytomegalovirus infection status, the study brought together high-throughput TCR immunosequencing, statistical association of individual TCRs with disease status, and machine learning. Using immunosequencing, the study profiled T cell repertoires from 500 to 800 subjects and related those repertoires to cytomegalovirus serostatus. Study-wide findings and limitations: Correlated functional status among segregating V segments might be attributable to linkage disequilibrium, but an unknown experimental factor could not be ruled out. Because counts were too low, roughly 16 rarely observed V segments, including chromosome 9 orphons, were excluded from the earlier analysis of 587 of the donors. At a false discovery rate of 0.05, a later analysis linked around 17,000 TCR beta sequences to specific HLA alleles. Because HLA typing was missing for some donors at each locus, association tests included only the typed subset. Roughly uniform sequencing depth across donors was assumed in presence/absence analyses, although this assumption may not hold. In a later analysis, most CMV-associated TCR beta chains were found to appear HLA-restricted, with HLA associations seemingly driven largely by CMV exposure. A further reported finding was that TCR beta sequences accurately predicted the HLA-A and HLA-B alleles for most subjects in the first cohort. A later genetic analysis reported fewer N-insertions in productive TCRs among donors in an Asian-associated ancestry cluster than the approximately 700-donor mean. In an earlier analysis of around 500 of the donors, most TCR beta V segments appeared in productive rearrangements about 90% or about 30% of the time, broadly matching IMGT annotations. In both the original and validation cohorts, the classifier was reported to diagnose cytomegalovirus status with high specificity and sensitivity. Some IMGT-functional V segments, including TRBV6-2 and TRBV6-3, could not be distinguished by the 87-base-pair reads and were therefore excluded. Compared with equally common non-associated chains, HLA-associated TCR beta chains in a later analysis were more clonally expanded and had lower generation probabilities. It was suggested by the authors that the approach could potentially be generalized to other disease states and immunological phenotypes. According to a later analysis, TCR association rates differed among HLA loci, with DRB1 alleles showing the most associated TCRs and HLA-C alleles showing the fewest. A later analysis reported that several top co-occurrence clusters appeared linked to parvovirus B19, influenza, CMV and Epstein-Barr virus. Assigning TCR associations to individual alleles was difficult when HLA alleles, especially DR and DQ, strongly co-occurred. Three of the identified cytomegalovirus-associated TCR beta chains were confirmed in vitro to be specific for cytomegalovirus antigens. Across donors, most TCR sequences were observed very rarely, whereas some public TCRs were present in many individuals. A later genetic analysis associated a missense DCLRE1C variant with V-gene and J-gene trimming of TCR beta chains, and an independent cohort replicated the association. CMV serostatus was the only immune exposure information available for the cohort. A group of highly shared sequence variants was considered likely to be a technical artifact of the sequencing pipeline. In this cohort, only TCR beta chains were sequenced, and detectable features were limited by the absence of alpha or paired-chain data. A total of 164 TCR beta chains were listed by the study as associated with cytomegalovirus.

V is reduced by 1 base and J by 6 bases, leaving a spacing of 10 bases between them. The CDR3 sequence holds 14 residues, the cysteine and phenylalanine included. Only CDR3 DNA is held: 42 bases, read in frame from base 1. The germline V gene (reference sequence) specifies MNHEY as CDR1 and SMNVEV as CDR2. The library came from the immunoSEQ multiplex PCR assay. For the multiplex PCR, a mixture combining 60 forward primers for TCR Vbeta segments and 13 reverse primers for TCR Jbeta segments was used. The CDR3 region of rearranged TCR beta genes was amplified from genomic DNA by a multiplex PCR assay. On the Illumina HiSeq System, the amplified TCR beta libraries were sequenced as 87-base-pair reads. As for the original processing: A later analysis tallied about 77 million unique TCR beta chains across the 660 or so repertoires, and about 12 million of those chains were shared by two or more donors. Raw reads were error-corrected and collapsed into unique sequences by a nearest-neighbor algorithm in which closely related sequences were merged to remove PCR and sequencing errors. V, D and J gene segments were assigned by aligning CDR3 sequences to IMGT reference sequences. For a sequence to be retained, a match of at least six nucleotides was required to both a V gene segment and a J gene segment. Rearrangements were classified as productive when the CDR3 lacked stop codons and remained in frame with V and J, and all other rearrangements were classified as non-productive. CDR3 was defined by IMGT convention, running from the second conserved V-encoded cysteine to the conserved J-encoded phenylalanine. The earlier analysis of about 590 of the donors excluded sequences that lacked an unambiguous match to a single V gene segment. An earlier analysis of just under 600 of the donors called V segments functional above 56.7% productive rearrangements and segregating when the between-donor standard deviation exceeded 5%. A statistical classification framework was developed to diagnose cytomegalovirus status using the catalog of TCR beta chain sequences. V and J gene assignment, in a later analysis, came from comparing TCR nucleotide sequences with IMGT/GENE-DB human TR gene sequences. The TCRdist pipeline was used in a later analysis to assign CDR3 sequences and most-parsimonious VDJ recombination scenarios. A later analysis defined each TCR beta chain by its CDR3 amino acid sequence plus V-gene family, and excluded reads lacking a unique V-gene family. As a way to deal with suspected cross-contamination and a sequencing artifact, a later analysis dropped nearly 600 nucleotide sequences that were highly shared and had low generation probability. In a later analysis, a clonal expansion index was calculated for each public chain from normalized within-repertoire ranks of inferred template counts. In a later analysis, generation probabilities were computed with a VDJ recombination model fitted to out-of-frame rearrangements, and the resulting probabilities were checked against IGoR. In a later analysis, hypergeometric tests were used to score TCR-TCR, TCR-HLA and TCR-CMV co-occurrence, with a repertoire-size bias correction applied to TCR pairs. In a later analysis, false discovery rates were estimated by permuting HLA or CMV assignments 20 times. In a later analysis, co-occurring TCRs were grouped using DBSCAN, with TCRdist sequence similarity added in when clustering inside HLA-allele-positive subsets. Co-occurrence clustering excluded repertoires with fewer than 30,000 or more than 120,000 public chains, plus five with anomalous nucleotide sharing. Sourced from immuneACCESS, this table was stored by TCRdb with only in-frame sequences that have V and J called. A share of the clones is absent; for the studies checked, an unresolved V gene accounts for under half, and the remainder has no known explanation. The V and J calls and clone size come from that table; D and trimming were worked out from the DNA. Within this sample are approximately 190,000 clones, with roughly 80% of them counted one time only. The ten biggest clones cover less than 7% of the sample.

The cohort was made up of around 720 healthy bone marrow donors. All cohort members were sampled while nominally healthy, although unrecorded immune exposures were likely present. The donor was CMV seropositive and was included in the group of 270 or so seropositive cohort members. A peripheral blood sample was collected from each donor, and TCR beta sequencing was performed on peripheral blood mononuclear cells. The Qiagen DNeasy Blood Extraction Kit was used to extract genomic DNA from the blood cell samples. The receptor was derived from a man aged 35-49 years in good health and CMV-seropositive. The sample comprised PBMCs. The chain is made from TRBV27 and TRBJ1-5; the D gene remains uncertain. The nucleotide sequence is given as TGTGCCAGCAGTTTATTCGGTGGAGGTCAGCCCCAGCATTTT. Its translation reads: CASSLFGGGQPQHF.